This is a list of T cell receptor beta chains from one sample in a study of T cells after posttransplantation cyclophosphamide. Only in-frame clones appear in the TCRdb table, and some are missing; sequencing was by immunoSEQ multiplex PCR. The data show under 25,000 clones, with none appearing a single time. The sequenced sample was PBMCs, obtained after allogeneic stem cell transplant with posttransplant cyclophosphamide. The origin of the receptors is a male patient under 35 who received an allogeneic stem cell transplant from a related donor, was CMV-positive, and had no GVHD. The graft donor may have given rise to some T cells. Each CDR3 is given with its conserved first and last residue. The D gene is left open where the match is weak. The size entry gives once, few, many, or a class for an expanded clone.

>TRBD1|TRBJ1-5|many|TRBV15
TGTGCCACCAGCTGGACAGGGGACGGCAATCAGCCCCAGCATTTT
CATSWTGDGNQPQHF
>.|TRBJ2-1|many|TRBV28
TGTGCCAGCAGTTTACCCAAGTGGCAGGCCGTTTACAATGAGCAGTTCTTC
CASSLPKWQAVYNEQFF
>.|TRBJ2-5|many|TRBV9
TGTGCCAGCAGCGTAGGGCGGGTTCGGTCAGAGACCCAGTACTTC
CASSVGRVRSETQYF
>.|TRBJ1-5|many|TRBV15
TGTGCCACCAGCAGGACAAAGGAGGGCAATCAGCCCCAGCATTTT
CATSRTKEGNQPQHF
>.|TRBJ1-2|many|TRBV28
TGTGCCAGCAGTGCCGACAGGAACTATGGCTACACCTTC
CASSADRNYGYTF
>TRBD1|TRBJ2-3|many|TRBV11-2
TGTGCCAGCAGCTTCGGGACAGGGGGCACAGATACGCAGTATTTT
CASSFGTGGTDTQYF
>.|TRBJ2-7|many|TRBV29-1
TGCAGCGTTGAAGGAGTCACCTCCTACGAGCAGTACTTC
CSVEGVTSYEQYF
>TRBD2|TRBJ2-1|many|TRBV14
TGTGCCAGCAGCCAAGCTTCTGGACTAGCGGGACCCTACAATGAGCAGTTCTTC
CASSQASGLAGPYNEQFF
>TRBD2|TRBJ2-7|many|TRBV10-2
TGCGCCAGCAGGGGACTAGCGAATTACGAGCAGTACTTC
CASRGLANYEQYF
>TRBD1|TRBJ1-2|many|TRBV27
TGTGCCAGCAGTTCTGACTTGGACAGGGGGGAGGATGGCTACACCTTC
CASSSDLDRGEDGYTF
>.|TRBJ2-7|many|TRBV7-2
TGTGCCAGCACTAAAGGCTATGGCGGCCACTACGAGCAGTACTTC
CASTKGYGGHYEQYF
>.|TRBJ1-2|many|TRBV28
TGTGCCAGCAGTTTCGCGCTCTATGGCTACACCTTC
CASSFALYGYTF
>TRBD1|TRBJ1-1|many|TRBV19
TGTGCCAGTAGTCGACAGGGTTGGAACACTGAAGCTTTCTTT
CASSRQGWNTEAFF
>.|TRBJ2-3|many|TRBV10-1
TGCGCCAGCAGTGATAGCGCGGGACTGGTGTATTTT
CASSDSAGLVYF
>.|TRBJ2-7|many|TRBV7-2
TGTGCCAGCAGCCTAACCATGTCCTACGAGCAGTACTTC
CASSLTMSYEQYF
>TRBD1|TRBJ1-1|many|TRBV19
TGTGCCAGTACCAGGACAGGGACCAACACTGAAGCTTTCTTT
CASTRTGTNTEAFF
>.|TRBJ1-2|many|TRBV7-2
TGTGCCAGCAGCTACGGCGGGAACAACTATGGCTACACCTTC
CASSYGGNNYGYTF
>.|TRBJ2-1|many|TRBV19
TGTGCCAGTAGTATGGTATTCCGGGGCGGAGGGAATGAGCAGTTCTTC
CASSMVFRGGGNEQFF
>.|TRBJ1-2|many|TRBV2
TGTGCCAGCAAGATTGGACAAGCCTATGGCTACACCTTC
CASKIGQAYGYTF
>.|TRBJ2-5|many|TRBV4-3
TGCGCCAGCAGCCAAGATACCAGGGTTGGGGAGACCCAGTACTTC
CASSQDTRVGETQYF
>.|TRBJ2-2|many|TRBV18
TGTGCCAGCTCCCCCGGCCAGGGAGGGGAGCTGTTTTTT
CASSPGQGGELFF
>TRBD1|TRBJ2-7|few|TRBV18
TGTGCCAGCTCAGCCGGGACAGGCTCCTACGAGCAGTACTTC
CASSAGTGSYEQYF
>.|TRBJ1-1|many|TRBV27
TGTGCCAGCAGTTTATCGGGGGGGGCGGCCACTGAAGCTTTCTTT
CASSLSGGAATEAFF
>TRBD1|TRBJ1-2|many|TRBV7-9
TGTGCCAGCAGCTTGAGTAGGCGAGACAGGGTGTTCGAGAGCGGCTACACCTTC
CASSLSRRDRVFESGYTF
>.|TRBJ1-5|many|TRBV30
TGTGCCGCGGCTCAAGGTCATGGCAATCAGCCCCAGCATTTT
CAAAQGHGNQPQHF
>.|TRBJ2-1|many|TRBV7-3
TGTGCCAGCAGCTTCTCCCGAAGCTCTTACAATGAGCAGTTCTTC
CASSFSRSSYNEQFF
>.|TRBJ2-7|many|TRBV20-1
TGCAGTAGCGGGTCATCCTACAAGCAGTACTTC
CSSGSSYKQYF
>.|TRBJ2-1|many|TRBV6-5
TGTGCCAGCAGTTCCCGACTAGTGCAGTTCTTC
CASSSRLVQFF
>TRBD2|TRBJ2-3|many|TRBV7-9
TGTGCCATTCGGGGGGGGCCAGATACGCAGTATTTT
CAIRGGPDTQYF
>TRBD1|TRBJ1-4|many|TRBV6-5
TGTGCCAGCAGATCCTCGGGACAGGGGTTGGAAAAACTGTTTTTT
CASRSSGQGLEKLFF
>.|TRBJ2-4|many|TRBV4-1
TGCGCCAGCAGGGGGCTTGACGGGAGAGCCAAAAACATTCAGTACTTC
CASRGLDGRAKNIQYF
>.|TRBJ2-5|many|TRBV5-1
TGCGCCAGCAGCTTGGCCGGGTGGGGAGCACAGGAGACCCAGTACTTC
CASSLAGWGAQETQYF
>.|TRBJ1-1|many|TRBV2
TGTGCCAGCATTCTGGAGGGGAACACTGAAGCTTTCTTT
CASILEGNTEAFF
>.|TRBJ1-5|many|TRBV28
TGTGCCAGCAGTACCCAGGATCAGCCCCAGCATTTT
CASSTQDQPQHF
>.|TRBJ2-2|many|TRBV7-9
TGTGCCAGCAGCCCTCCCACCGGGGAGCTGTTTTTT
CASSPPTGELFF
>.|TRBJ2-7|many|TRBV9
TGTGCCAGCAGCGTAGCTCAGGGGTACGAGCAGTACTTC
CASSVAQGYEQYF
>TRBD2|TRBJ2-7|many|TRBV10-1
TGCGCCAGCAGTGACTTCGGGACTAGCGTCTACGAGCAGTACTTC
CASSDFGTSVYEQYF
>.|TRBJ1-6|many|TRBV11-2
TGTGCCAGCAGCCCCCAACCTGCGGGAAATTCACCCCTCCACTTT
CASSPQPAGNSPLHF
>TRBD2|TRBJ2-1|many|TRBV13
TGTGCCAGCAGCTACAACCCCGGACTAGCGGAATTCAATGAGCAGTTCTTC
CASSYNPGLAEFNEQFF
>.|TRBJ2-2|many|TRBV5-1
TGCGCCAGCAGCCCAAGCCGGGGGGCGAGCGGGGAGCTGTTTTTT
CASSPSRGASGELFF
>TRBD2|TRBJ2-1|many|TRBV19
TGTGCCAGTAGCGGGACTAGCGTTTACAATGAGCAGTTCTTC
CASSGTSVYNEQFF